The 27 T cell receptor beta chains reported below all come from one sample, sequenced in a study of cytomegalovirus exposure and HLA in healthy donors (dated by TCRdb to the late 2010s). Library preparation was by the immunoSEQ multiplex PCR assay. The clones in this table, taken by TCRdb from immuneACCESS, are in-frame only. Not every clone is retained; where verified, under half of the shortfall comes from an unresolved V gene, and the cause of the rest is unknown. This sample comprises 110,000 to 150,000 clones, roughly nine tenths of them detected only once. The top ten constitute approximately 3% of the sample. Source material: PBMCs. These receptors were obtained from a man aged 18 to 30 in good health and CMV-seronegative.

This clone has only a few counts. V usage is TRBV14 and J usage is TRBJ1-3; D not resolved. Germline V gene sequence: CDR1 SGHDN, CDR2 FVKESK. V shed 0 bases and J shed 6 bases, with 15 bases lying between them. The CDR3 is made up of 16 amino acids. This CDR3 reads CASSQDGGNRKNTIYF. The DNA for the CDR3 is TGTGCCAGCAGCCAAGATGGCGGGAATCGGAAAAACACCATATATTTT.

The chain carries TRBV6-5 and TRBJ2-2, with 11 bases fitting TRBD1. With 5 bases clipped from V and 7 bases from J, the junction kept 6 bases outside the gene matches. CDR1 is MNHEY, CDR2 SVGAGI, per germline. The CDR3 has 15 residues. In DNA, the CDR3 is TGTGCCAGCAGTCAGGGACAGGGGGTTTTCGGGGAGCTGTTTTTT. Translated: CASSQGQGVFGELFF.

V usage is TRBV2 and J usage is TRBJ2-7, with 10 positions matching TRBD1. Trimming took 7 bases from V and 5 from J; bases not matched to a gene: 8. Per germline, CDR1 SNHLY and CDR2 FYNNEI. The CDR3 covers 14 residues. CDR3 nucleotides: TGTGCCAGCAACCTGCTGGGACAGGGGAACGAGCAGTACTTC. Translation gives CASNLLGQGNEQYF.

The chain joins TRBV18 to TRBJ1-5, with D perhaps TRBD1 (5 bases). This CDR3 has 16 amino acids. Trimming shortened V by 6 bases and J by 3 bases, and 18 bases separated the two germline ends. CDR1 and CDR2 (germline): KGHSH, LQKENI. In DNA form, the CDR3 reads TGTGCCAGCTCCTGGGGGGACCCTGCTAACAATCAGCCCCAGCATTTT. This gives the protein CASSWGDPANNQPQHF.

The CDR3 DNA is TGTGCCAGCTGCTACCCCGGGACAGGGTCGAAGGGGGTTAGTTACGAGCAGTACTTC. It encodes CASCYPGTGSKGVSYEQYF. This chain connects TRBV2 to TRBJ2-7, with 9 bases matching TRBD1. The trim removed 8 bases at V and 4 bases at J, leaving 24 bases unmatched. The V gene's germline CDR1 is SNHLY and CDR2 FYNNEI. This CDR3 is built from 19 residues.

The chain uses TRBV7-9 and TRBJ2-1; D is ambiguous. In germline, CDR1 is SEHNR, CDR2 FQNEAQ (reference sequence). This CDR3 has 14 residues. V was clipped by 4 bases and J by 0 bases, with 7 bases between them. This CDR3 is CASSSISSYNEQFF. CDR3 bases: TGTGCCAGCAGCTCAATTAGCTCCTACAATGAGCAGTTCTTC.

The chain uses TRBV28 and TRBJ1-1, with TRBD1 identical over 8 bases. V shed 5 bases and J 3 bases; nucleotides not matched to a gene: 8. The germline gives CDR1 MDHEN, CDR2 SYDVKM. The CDR3 extends over 15 amino acids. The CDR3 DNA is TGTGCCAGCAGTGTAGACAGGGGACGTTACACTGAAGCTTTCTTT. It encodes CASSVDRGRYTEAFF.

The V call is TRBV27, the J call TRBJ2-1; D call uncertain. Germline V lookup: CDR1 MNHEY, CDR2 SMNVEV (reference sequence). Trimming left V 6 bases short and J 6 bases short, with 12 bases between. This CDR3 is 13 amino acids long. In DNA form, the CDR3 reads TGTGCCAGCAGCCTGACTCCTTCCAATGAGCAGTTCTTC. Encoded protein: CASSLTPSNEQFF.

The chain couples TRBV5-1 to TRBJ2-5; tentatively, D is TRBD2 (5 bases). Trimming pared 4 bases from V and 4 bases from J, leaving 14 bases between. CDR3 size: 14 residues. Germline V gives CDR1 SGHRS, CDR2 YFSETQ. CDR3 amino acids: CASSPWPAGETQYF. The CDR3 DNA reads as TGCGCCAGCAGCCCTTGGCCTGCGGGAGAGACCCAGTACTTC.

V and J are TRBV20-1 and TRBJ2-1; TRBD2 matches 7 bases. The V segment lost 6 bases and the J segment 9 bases; nucleotides outside the gene matches: 5. The CDR3 extends over 11 amino acids. The germline V gene encodes CDR1 DFQATT and CDR2 SNEGSKA (reference sequence). The CDR3 sequence: CSAYGLGEQFF. As DNA, the CDR3 is TGCAGTGCCTATGGACTAGGTGAGCAGTTCTTC.

This clone was detected once. This rearrangement joins TRBV5-1 to TRBJ2-7; D is unresolved. Germline V lookup: CDR1 SGHRS, CDR2 YFSETQ. V lost 8 bases and J lost 0, with 15 bases in between. This CDR3 spans 14 amino acids. The CDR3 nucleotides read TGCGCCAGTCGAGACGCCCGGAGCTCCTACGAGCAGTACTTC. Translation: CASRDARSSYEQYF. Using reference TRBV5-1 and TRBJ2-7 for the parts outside the CDR3, the full variable domain is KAGVTQTPRYLIKTRGQQVTLSCSPISGHRSVSWYQQTPGQGLQFLFEYFSETQRNKGNFPGRFSGRQFSNSRSEMNVSTLELGDSALYLCASRDARSSYEQYFGPGTRLTVT.

This chain links TRBV30 with TRBJ2-5, with 12 bases aligning to TRBD2. The CDR3 has 15 amino acids. V lost 3 bases, J lost 5 bases, and 7 bases stayed unmatched. The germline V gene has CDR1 GTSNPN and CDR2 SVGIG (reference sequence). CDR3 in DNA: TGTGCCTGGAGAAGCGCTAGCGGGAGGGGCGAGACCCAGTACTTC. Amino acid sequence: CAWRSASGRGETQYF.

This sequence joins TRBV19 and TRBJ1-1, with D perhaps TRBD1 (6 bases). From germline, CDR1 is LNHDA and CDR2 SQIVND (reference sequence). The CDR3 is 13 amino acids. The V end was cut by 7 bases, the J end by 7 bases, with 16 bases between. The CDR3 loop reads CASTPGRGREAFF. CDR3 DNA: TGTGCCAGTACCCCCGGGCGGGGGCGTGAAGCTTTCTTT.

This rearrangement joins TRBV4-1 to TRBJ1-5, with D hard to call. CDR1 MGHRA and CDR2 YSYEKL come from the germline V gene. The CDR3 totals 15 residues. The germline V and J ends were trimmed by 2 bases and 0 bases, with 8 bases remaining between them. The CDR3 region has the DNA TGCGCCAGCAGCCAATACCCACATAGCAATCAGCCCCAGCATTTT. It encodes CASSQYPHSNQPQHF.

V and J are TRBV5-1 and TRBJ2-2; weak D call: TRBD1 (5 bases). V lost 4 bases and J lost 1, with 17 bases in between. In germline, CDR1 is SGHRS, CDR2 YFSETQ. This CDR3 region has 17 residues. For the CDR3, the DNA is TGCGCCAGCAGCCAAGTGGGTCGAAGGGGGAACACCGGGGAGCTGTTTTTT. This gives the protein CASSQVGRRGNTGELFF.

This clone occurred a few times. The V call is TRBV4-2, the J call TRBJ2-5; weak D call: TRBD2 (6 bases). The CDR3 sequence is 13 residues long. The V and J ends lost 8 bases and 0 bases respectively, with 10 bases between them. Germline V gene data show CDR1 as LGHNA and CDR2 as YNFKEQ. In DNA form, the CDR3 reads TGTGCCAGCGGCGCTAGCGACCAAGAGACCCAGTACTTC. It encodes CASGASDQETQYF.

This chain uses TRBV5-1 with TRBJ2-7; D may be TRBD1 (6 bases). Trimming left V 0 bases short and J 4 bases short, with 17 bases between. Germline V gene data show CDR1 as SGHRS and CDR2 as YFSETQ. The CDR3 length is 16 residues. In nucleotides, the CDR3 is TGCGCCAGCAGCTTGGGGGGCAGGACAGTGATATACGAGCAGTACTTC. Encoded protein: CASSLGGRTVIYEQYF.

The chain links TRBV6-6 to TRBJ1-5; the match to TRBD1 covers 7 bases. The CDR3 has 14 amino acids. V was pared by 3 bases and J by 3 bases, with 2 bases of the junction left unmatched. CDR1 is MNHNY, CDR2 SVGAGI, per germline (reference sequence). As DNA, the CDR3 is TGTGCCAGCAGTTATGACAGGGACAATCAGCCCCAGCATTTT. Amino acid sequence: CASSYDRDNQPQHF.

This chain connects TRBV4-1 to TRBJ1-2; D not certain. V lost 1 base and J lost 1, with 10 bases in between. Germline V gene sequence: CDR1 MGHRA, CDR2 YSYEKL. This CDR3 region has 15 residues. The CDR3 spells CASSQVGELNYGYTF. The DNA for the CDR3 is TGCGCCAGCAGCCAAGTCGGTGAGCTTAACTATGGCTACACCTTC.

V and J are TRBV29-1 and TRBJ1-2, with TRBD1 matching 9 bases. The CDR3 loop spans 15 amino acids. The germline V gene encodes CDR1 SQVTM and CDR2 ANQGSEA. The V and J ends lost 6 bases and 4 bases, in that order; junction bases with no gene match: 12. CDR3 coding DNA: TGCAGCGTCGCCACCGGGACAGGGCCCTTCTATGGCTACACCTTC. Protein: CSVATGTGPFYGYTF.

This clone was seen once. This chain uses TRBV20-1 with TRBJ2-3, with 8 bases that match TRBD1. The germline V gene has CDR1 DFQATT and CDR2 SNEGSKA (reference sequence). The V gene end was trimmed by 4 bases and the J gene end by 14 bases; junction bases not matched to a gene: 8. The CDR3 sequence is 11 residues long. The CDR3: CSANDRGTPYF. DNA of the CDR3: TGCAGTGCTAACGACAGGGGTACCCCGTATTTT.

The chain links TRBV27 to TRBJ1-6; 9 bases are shared with TRBD1. V gave up 2 bases and J gave up 10 bases; unmatched junction bases: 3. The CDR3 spans 14 residues. Per the germline V gene, CDR1 is MNHEY and CDR2 is SMNVEV (reference sequence). In nucleotides, the CDR3 is TGTGCCAGCAGTTTAGGGACAGGGCGATCACCCCTCCACTTT. Its translation: CASSLGTGRSPLHF.

V usage is TRBV18 and J usage is TRBJ1-1, with 9 bases aligning to TRBD1. V lost 6 bases, J lost 4 bases, and 3 bases stayed unmatched. This CDR3 has 13 residues. Germline CDR1 is KGHSH and CDR2 is LQKENI. The CDR3 sequence is CASSLGQGTEAFF. The CDR3 DNA sequence: TGTGCCAGCTCCCTGGGACAGGGCACTGAAGCTTTCTTT.

V gene TRBV10-3 combines with J gene TRBJ2-5, with TRBD2 matching over 12 bases. Germline CDR1 reads ENHRY; CDR2 reads SYGVKD. This CDR3 is 17 amino acids long. The J segment lost 0 bases and the V segment lost 4 bases, leaving 6 bases of the junction unmatched. CDR3 coding DNA: TGTGCCATCAGTGGGAAGAGACTAGCGGGGGACCAAGAGACCCAGTACTTC. It yields the protein CAISGKRLAGDQETQYF.

The J gene is TRBJ2-3, the V gene TRBV4-3; 8 bases fit TRBD1. This CDR3 contains 17 residues. Germline V gene data show CDR1 as LGHNA and CDR2 as YSLEER. J gave up 7 bases and V 1 base, and 13 bases lay outside the gene matches. The CDR3 DNA sequence: TGCGCCAGCAGCCAAGGCACCGAGGGGACAGGACTTTATACGCAGTATTTT. Translation gives CASSQGTEGTGLYTQYF.

V gene TRBV11-3 combines with J gene TRBJ2-3, with D possibly being TRBD2 (7 bases). The V end lost 4 bases, the J end lost 1 base, and 12 bases lay between the germline ends. The germline V gene encodes CDR1 SGHNT and CDR2 YENEEA. This CDR3 is built from 15 residues. DNA of the CDR3: TGTGCCAGCAGCTCGGGGGGCATCGGCACAGATACGCAGTATTTT. It encodes CASSSGGIGTDTQYF.

The rearrangement links TRBV2 to TRBJ1-2, with 9 bases matching TRBD1. J gave up 7 bases and V 6 bases, and 12 bases lay outside the gene matches. This CDR3 spans 15 amino acids. Germline loops: CDR1 SNHLY, CDR2 FYNNEI. CDR3 sequence (DNA): TGTGCCAGCAGGGAGCGCTGGACAGGGGAAAGTGGCTACACCTTC. Amino acids: CASRERWTGESGYTF.